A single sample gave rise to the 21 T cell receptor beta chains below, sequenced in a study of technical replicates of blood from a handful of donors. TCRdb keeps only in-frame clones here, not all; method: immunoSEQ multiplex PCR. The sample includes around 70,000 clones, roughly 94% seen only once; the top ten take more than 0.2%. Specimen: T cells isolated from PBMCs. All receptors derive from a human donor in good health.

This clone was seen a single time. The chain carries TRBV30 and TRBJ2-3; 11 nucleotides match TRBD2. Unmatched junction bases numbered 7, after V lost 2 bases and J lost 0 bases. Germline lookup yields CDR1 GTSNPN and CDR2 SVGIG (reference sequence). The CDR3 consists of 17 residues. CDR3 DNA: TGTGCCTGGAGTACTGGACTAGCGGGTTCTAGCACAGATACGCAGTATTTT. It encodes CAWSTGLAGSSTDTQYF.

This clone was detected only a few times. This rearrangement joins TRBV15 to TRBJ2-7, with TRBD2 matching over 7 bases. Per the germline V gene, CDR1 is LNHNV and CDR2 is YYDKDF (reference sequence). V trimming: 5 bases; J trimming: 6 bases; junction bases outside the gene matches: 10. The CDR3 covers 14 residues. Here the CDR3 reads CATSVGREGSEQYF. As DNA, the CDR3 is TGTGCCACCAGCGTAGGGAGGGAGGGCAGCGAGCAGTACTTC.

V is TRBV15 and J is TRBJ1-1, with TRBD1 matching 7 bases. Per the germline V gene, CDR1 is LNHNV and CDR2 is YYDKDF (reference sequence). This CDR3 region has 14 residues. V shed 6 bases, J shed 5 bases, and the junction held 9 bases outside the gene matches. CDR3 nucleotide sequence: TGTGCCACCAGGGACAGGTATGTGGAGACTGAAGCTTTCTTT. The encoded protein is CATRDRYVETEAFF. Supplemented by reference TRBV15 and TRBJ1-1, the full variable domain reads DAMVIQNPRYQVTQFGKPVTLSCSQTLNHNVMYWYQQKSSQAPKLLFHYYDKDFNNEADTPDNFQSRRPNTSFCFLDIRSPGLGDTAMYLCATRDRYVETEAFFGQGTRLTVV.

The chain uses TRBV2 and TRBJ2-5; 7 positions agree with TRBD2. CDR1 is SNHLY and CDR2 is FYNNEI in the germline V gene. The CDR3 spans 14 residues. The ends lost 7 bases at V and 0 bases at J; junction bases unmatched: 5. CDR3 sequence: CASILGTNQETQYF. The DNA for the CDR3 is TGTGCCAGCATCCTTGGGACTAACCAAGAGACCCAGTACTTC.

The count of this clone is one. The CDR3 here is CSVVKSGSYNQPQHF. For the CDR3, the DNA is TGCAGCGTTGTTAAATCAGGGTCGTACAATCAGCCCCAGCATTTT. The chain recombines TRBV29-1 with TRBJ1-5; tentatively, D is TRBD1 (5 bases). This CDR3 has 15 amino acids. Trimming stripped 4 bases from V and 3 bases from J, with 16 bases between. Looked up from germline, CDR1 is SQVTM and CDR2 is ANQGSEA.

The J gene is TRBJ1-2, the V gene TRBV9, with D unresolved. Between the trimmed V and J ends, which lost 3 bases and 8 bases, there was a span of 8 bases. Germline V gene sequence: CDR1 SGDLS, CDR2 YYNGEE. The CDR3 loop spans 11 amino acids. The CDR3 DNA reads TGTGCCAGCAGCGCTGGAGGAGGCTACACCTTC. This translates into CASSAGGGYTF.

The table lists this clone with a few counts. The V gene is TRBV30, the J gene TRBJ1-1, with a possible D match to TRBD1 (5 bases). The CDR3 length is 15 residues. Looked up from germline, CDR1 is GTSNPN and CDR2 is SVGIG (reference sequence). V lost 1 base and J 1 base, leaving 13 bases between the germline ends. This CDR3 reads CAWSEGQKTNTEAFF. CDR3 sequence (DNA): TGTGCCTGGAGTGAGGGGCAGAAAACGAACACTGAAGCTTTCTTT. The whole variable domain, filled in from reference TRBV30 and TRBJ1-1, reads SQTIHQWPATLVQPVGSPLSLECTVEGTSNPNLYWYRQAAGRGLQLLFYSVGIGQISSEVPQNLSASRPQDRQFILSSKKLLLSDSGFYLCAWSEGQKTNTEAFFGQGTRLTVV.

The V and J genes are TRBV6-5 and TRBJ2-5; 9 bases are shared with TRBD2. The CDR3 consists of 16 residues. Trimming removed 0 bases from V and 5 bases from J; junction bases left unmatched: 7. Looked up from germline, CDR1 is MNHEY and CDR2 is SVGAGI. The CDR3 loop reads CASSYSLAGDRETQYF. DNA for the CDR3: TGTGCCAGCAGTTACTCGTTAGCGGGAGACCGGGAGACCCAGTACTTC.

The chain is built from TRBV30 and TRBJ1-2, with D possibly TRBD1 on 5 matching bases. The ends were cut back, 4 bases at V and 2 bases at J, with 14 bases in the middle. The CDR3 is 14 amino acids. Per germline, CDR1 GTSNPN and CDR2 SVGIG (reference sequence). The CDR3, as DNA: TGTGCCTGGACCCCGGCGGGGCCCAACTATGGCTACACCTTC. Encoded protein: CAWTPAGPNYGYTF.

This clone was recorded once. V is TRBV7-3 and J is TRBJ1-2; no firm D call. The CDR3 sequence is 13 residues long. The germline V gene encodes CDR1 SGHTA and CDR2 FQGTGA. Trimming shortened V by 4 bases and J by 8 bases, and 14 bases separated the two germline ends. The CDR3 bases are TGTGCCAGCAGCTCCGCGGGAGGTTTGGGCTACACCTTC. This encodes CASSSAGGLGYTF. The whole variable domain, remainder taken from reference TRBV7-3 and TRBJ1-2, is GAGVSQTPSNKVTEKGKYVELRCDPISGHTALYWYRQSLGQGPEFLIYFQGTGAADDSGLPNDRFFAVRPEGSVSTLKIQRTERGDSAVYLCASSSAGGLGYTFGSGTRLTVV.

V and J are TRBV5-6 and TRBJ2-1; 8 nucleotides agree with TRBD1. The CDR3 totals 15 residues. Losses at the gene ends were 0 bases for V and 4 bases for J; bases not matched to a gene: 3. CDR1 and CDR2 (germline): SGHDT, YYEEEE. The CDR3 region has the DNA TGTGCCAGCAGCTTGGGGACAGGGCCTTACAATGAGCAGTTCTTC. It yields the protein CASSLGTGPYNEQFF.

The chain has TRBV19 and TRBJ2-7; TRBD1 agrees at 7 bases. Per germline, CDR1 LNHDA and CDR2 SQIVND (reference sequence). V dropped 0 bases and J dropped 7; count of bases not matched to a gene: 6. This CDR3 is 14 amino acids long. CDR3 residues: CASSIEVEGQEQYF. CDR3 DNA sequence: TGTGCCAGTAGTATAGAGGTAGAGGGACAGGAGCAGTACTTC.

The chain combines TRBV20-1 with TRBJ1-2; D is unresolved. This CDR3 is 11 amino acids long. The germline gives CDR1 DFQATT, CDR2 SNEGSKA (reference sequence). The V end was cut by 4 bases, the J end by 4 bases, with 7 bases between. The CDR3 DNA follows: TGCAGTGCTATTCGTCCCTATGGCTACACCTTC. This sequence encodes CSAIRPYGYTF.

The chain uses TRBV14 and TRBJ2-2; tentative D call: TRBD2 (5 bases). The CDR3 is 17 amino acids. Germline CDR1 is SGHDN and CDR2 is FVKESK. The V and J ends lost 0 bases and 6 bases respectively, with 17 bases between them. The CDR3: CASSQDFQAGLAGELFF. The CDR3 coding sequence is TGTGCCAGCAGCCAAGATTTCCAGGCGGGCTTGGCCGGGGAGCTGTTTTTT.

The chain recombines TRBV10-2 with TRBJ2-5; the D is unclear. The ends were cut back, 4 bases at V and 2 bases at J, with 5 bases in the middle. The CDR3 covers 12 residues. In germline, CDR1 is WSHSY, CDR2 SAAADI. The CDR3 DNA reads TGCGCCAGCAGTGCCGCGCAAGAGACCCAGTACTTC. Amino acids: CASSAAQETQYF.

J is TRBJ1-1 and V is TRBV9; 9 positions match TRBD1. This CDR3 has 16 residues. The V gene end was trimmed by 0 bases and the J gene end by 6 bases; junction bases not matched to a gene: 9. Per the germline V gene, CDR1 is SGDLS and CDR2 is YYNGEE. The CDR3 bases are TGTGCCAGCAGCGTAGTGGACAGGGGTTTTCTGGCTGAAGCTTTCTTT. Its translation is CASSVVDRGFLAEAFF.

The CDR3 region has the DNA TGTGCCAGCAGTCAGACAGGGGGCGACTATGGCTACACCTTC. Translation: CASSQTGGDYGYTF. The rearrangement uses TRBV2 and TRBJ1-2; TRBD1 matches 10 bases. Germline V gene sequence: CDR1 SNHLY, CDR2 FYNNEI. This CDR3 spans 14 amino acids. J was trimmed by 3 bases and V by 5 bases; bases with no gene match: 3.

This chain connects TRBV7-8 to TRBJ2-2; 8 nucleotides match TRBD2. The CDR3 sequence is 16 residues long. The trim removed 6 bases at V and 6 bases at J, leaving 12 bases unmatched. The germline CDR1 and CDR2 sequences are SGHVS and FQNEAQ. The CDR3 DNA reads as TGTGCCAGCAGTTCACGTCCTCAAGCGGGAGCCGGGGAGCTGTTTTTT. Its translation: CASSSRPQAGAGELFF.

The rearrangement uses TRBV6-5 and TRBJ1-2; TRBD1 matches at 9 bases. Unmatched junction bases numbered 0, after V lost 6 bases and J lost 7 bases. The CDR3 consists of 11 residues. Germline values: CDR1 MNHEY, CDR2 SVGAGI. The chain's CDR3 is CASRDRGGYTF. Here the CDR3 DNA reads TGTGCCAGCAGGGACAGGGGTGGCTACACCTTC.

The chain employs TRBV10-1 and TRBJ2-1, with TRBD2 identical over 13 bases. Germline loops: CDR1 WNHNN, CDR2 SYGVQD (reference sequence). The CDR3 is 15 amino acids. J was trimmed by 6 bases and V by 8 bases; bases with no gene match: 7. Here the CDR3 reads CASGQGLAGTNEQFF. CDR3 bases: TGCGCCAGCGGCCAGGGACTAGCGGGAACCAATGAGCAGTTCTTC.

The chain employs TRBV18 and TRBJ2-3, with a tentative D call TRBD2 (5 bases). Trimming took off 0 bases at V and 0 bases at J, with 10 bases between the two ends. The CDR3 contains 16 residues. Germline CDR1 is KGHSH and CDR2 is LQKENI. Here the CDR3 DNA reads TGTGCCAGCTCACCACCGCTGGGAGCTAGCACAGATACGCAGTATTTT. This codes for CASSPPLGASTDTQYF.